What follows are 24 T cell receptor beta chains derived from one specimen sequenced in a study of blood T cell repertoires in COVID-19. Libraries were prepared by immunoSEQ multiplex PCR; TCRdb keeps only in-frame clonotypes and omits some of them. The table has 200,000 or so clones, roughly three quarters seen once; the top ten hold 17%. Sequenced input: peripheral blood. The receptors originated from a man in his 60s with active or convalescent COVID-19.

This clone came up a few times. The V gene is TRBV30, the J gene TRBJ2-1, with 13 positions matching TRBD2. Germline V CDR1 and CDR2: GTSNPN, SVGIG (reference sequence). Unmatched junction bases numbered 14, after V lost 1 base and J lost 8 bases. The CDR3 consists of 18 residues. The DNA for the CDR3 is TGTGCCTGGAGTGCCCGGACTAGCGGGAGACCCTCGGGGGATGAGCAGTTCTTC. It specifies CAWSARTSGRPSGDEQFF.

The chain couples TRBV7-3 to TRBJ1-1, with 9 positions matching TRBD1. CDR1 is SGHTA, CDR2 FQGTGA, per germline. The CDR3 is 16 amino acids. V lost 5 bases to trimming and J lost 5 bases; unmatched junction nucleotides: 12. CDR3 DNA: TGTGCCAGCAGCCCTCTACCCAGGACAGGGGATACTGAAGCTTTCTTT. Its translation: CASSPLPRTGDTEAFF.

The gene calls are TRBV24-1 and TRBJ2-2, with D perhaps TRBD1 (6 bases). The CDR3 is made up of 16 amino acids. The germline gives CDR1 KGHDR, CDR2 SFDVKD. V lost 1 base, J lost 4 bases, and 12 bases lay in between. The CDR3: CATSDFGQTGTGELFF. The CDR3 bases are TGTGCCACCAGTGATTTTGGACAGACGGGCACCGGGGAGCTGTTTTTT.

The chain links TRBV5-6 to TRBJ2-1, with a possible D match to TRBD2 (6 bases). Germline values: CDR1 SGHDT, CDR2 YYEEEE. Deletions cut 4 bases from V and 7 bases from J, with 12 bases between. The CDR3 has 13 amino acids. CDR3 residues: CASSPTGGNEQFF. For the CDR3, the DNA is TGTGCCAGCAGCCCCACAGGAGGGAATGAGCAGTTCTTC.

This sequence joins TRBV2 and TRBJ2-1, with TRBD2 identical over 16 bases. With V trimmed by 8 bases and J by 4 bases, 8 bases remained unmatched. This CDR3 comprises 17 residues. CDR1 is SNHLY, CDR2 FYNNEI, per germline. The CDR3 protein is CASPGTSGRAFYNEQFF. The CDR3 bases are TGTGCCAGCCCCGGGACTAGCGGGAGGGCCTTTTACAATGAGCAGTTCTTC.

This chain uses TRBV10-3 with TRBJ1-1, with 7 bases matching TRBD1. The V gene's germline CDR1 is ENHRY and CDR2 SYGVKD. V shed 6 bases and J 0 bases; nucleotides not matched to a gene: 4. CDR3 length: 14 amino acids. The CDR3 bases are TGTGCCATCAGGACACAGGGGATGAACACTGAAGCTTTCTTT. Protein sequence: CAIRTQGMNTEAFF.

As to this clone: At one of its ends the junction is not consistent with the germline gene, which may arise from a read error. The chain has TRBV7-8 and TRBJ1-3; D ambiguous. The V gene's germline CDR1 is SGHVS and CDR2 FQNEAQ. The CDR3 consists of 13 residues. The CDR3 nucleotides read TGTGCCAGCAGCCTAGCTACTGGAAACACCATATATTTT. This encodes CASSLATGNTIYF.

The gene calls are TRBV5-4 and TRBJ2-7; no firm D call. The germline V and J ends were trimmed by 4 bases and 4 bases, with 18 bases remaining between them. The CDR3 is made up of 15 amino acids. CDR1 SGHNT and CDR2 YYREEE come from the germline V gene (reference sequence). In DNA form, the CDR3 reads TGTGCCAGCAGCCCGGCGGCCCCTTCGACGTACGAGCAGTACTTC. It encodes CASSPAAPSTYEQYF.

This clone has more than one count but fewer than ten. The V call is TRBV27, the J call TRBJ2-1; D possibly corresponds to TRBD2 (6 bases). CDR1 and CDR2 from the germline V gene are MNHEY and SMNVEV (reference sequence). V shed 3 bases and J shed 0 bases, with 12 bases lying between them. This CDR3 is 16 amino acids long. Here the CDR3 DNA reads TGTGCCAGCAGTTTGACAGCCGGGAGCTCCTACAATGAGCAGTTCTTC. Its translation is CASSLTAGSSYNEQFF.

The chain combines TRBV6-1 with TRBJ1-3; TRBD1 might be the D (6 bases). The length of the CDR3 is 14 residues. The V gene lost 7 bases and the J gene lost 3 bases, with 13 bases spanning the gap. CDR1 MNHNS and CDR2 SASEGT come from the germline V gene. CDR3 coding DNA: TGTGCCAGCATGGCCAGGGGATATGGAAACACCATATATTTT. Residues: CASMARGYGNTIYF.

This clone was counted between two and nine times. The chain recombines TRBV3-1 (or the pseudogene TRBV3-2) with TRBJ1-2, with a possible D match to TRBD1 (6 bases). Per the germline V gene, CDR1 is LGHDT and CDR2 is YNNKEL (reference sequence). The CDR3 extends over 15 amino acids. Trimming shortened V by 5 bases and J by 2 bases, and 15 bases separated the two germline ends. CDR3 nucleotide sequence: TGTGCCAGCAGCGGCCGGGACAAAGGCAACTATGGCTACACCTTC. It specifies CASSGRDKGNYGYTF.

The V and J genes are TRBV19 and TRBJ2-2; maybe TRBD2 (5 bases). There are 15 residues in the CDR3. The V gene's germline CDR1 is LNHDA and CDR2 SQIVND (reference sequence). Trimming took off 9 bases at V and 0 bases at J, with 14 bases between the two ends. In DNA, the CDR3 is TGTGCCAGCGCCGAGGGAGCGGCGAACACCGGGGAGCTGTTTTTT. Translating it yields CASAEGAANTGELFF.

This clone was observed once. The chain links TRBV21-1 to TRBJ2-1; TRBD1 was called by the table and not checked on the DNA. TRBV21-1 is described as a pseudogene. This CDR3 comprises 13 residues. In DNA, the CDR3 is TGTGCCAGCAGCAAAGGGGGGCACAATGAGCAGTTCTTC. Amino acid sequence: CASSKGGHNEQFF.

The chain recombines TRBV11-1 with TRBJ2-7; no definite D call. The germline V gene has CDR1 SGHAT and CDR2 FQDESV (reference sequence). Trimming pared 5 bases from V and 3 bases from J, leaving 14 bases between. CDR3 length equals 14 residues. The CDR3 DNA sequence: TGTGCCAGCAGCGTTTCTCAGGTTAGCTACGAGCAGTACTTC. Its protein product is CASSVSQVSYEQYF.

J is TRBJ2-7 and V is TRBV7-2; 10 bases line up with TRBD2. The J segment lost 7 bases and the V segment lost 5 bases, leaving 8 bases of the junction unmatched. There are 14 residues in the CDR3. Germline V CDR1 and CDR2: SGHTA, FQGNSA. For the CDR3, the DNA is TGTGCCAGCAGCATTTGGACTAGCGGAGGGGAGCAGTACTTC. Its translation: CASSIWTSGGEQYF.

The genes are TRBV20-1 and TRBJ2-5; 10 bases align to TRBD2. Trimming at V came to 3 bases and at J to 5 bases, leaving 6 bases not matched to a gene. This CDR3 has 14 residues. Per germline, CDR1 DFQATT and CDR2 SNEGSKA (reference sequence). CDR3 in amino acids: CSASLAGEGETQYF. CDR3 DNA: TGCAGTGCTAGTCTAGCGGGGGAGGGGGAGACCCAGTACTTC.

The gene calls are TRBV6-6 and TRBJ2-2, with 13 positions matching TRBD2. Germline CDR1 is MNHNY and CDR2 is SVGAGI (reference sequence). V shed 5 bases, J shed 1 base, and the junction held 1 base outside the gene matches. The CDR3 covers 16 residues. The CDR3 sequence: CASSRLAGGNTGELFF. The CDR3 region has the DNA TGTGCCAGCAGTCGACTAGCGGGAGGGAACACCGGGGAGCTGTTTTTT.

In regard to this clone: In the same sample, other DNA sequences code for this CDR3. The genes are TRBV29-1 and TRBJ1-1, with 7 bases fitting TRBD1. The CDR3 is 12 residues long. The germline CDR1 and CDR2 sequences are SQVTM and ANQGSEA. V was clipped by 6 bases and J by 5 bases; unmatched bases: 6. CDR3 bases: TGCAGCGTCAACAGGGGCCGAACTGAAGCTTTCTTT. Translated: CSVNRGRTEAFF.

The gene calls are TRBV7-2 and TRBJ1-5; TRBD1 matches 10 bases. Germline CDR1 is SGHTA and CDR2 is FQGNSA. J lost 4 bases, V lost 3 bases, and 6 bases had no gene match. CDR3 length: 16 amino acids. CDR3 bases: TGTGCCAGCAGCTTGGGGGGGACAGGGGTTAATCAGCCCCAGCATTTT. Protein sequence: CASSLGGTGVNQPQHF.

The V and J genes are TRBV2 and TRBJ2-1; D is undetermined. Trimming left V 6 bases short and J 6 bases short, with 12 bases between. The germline gives CDR1 SNHLY, CDR2 FYNNEI. CDR3 size: 13 residues. The CDR3, as DNA: TGTGCCAGCAGGCGCTTCCATCGCAATGAGCAGTTCTTC. Amino acids: CASRRFHRNEQFF. The entire variable domain, with the rest obtained from reference TRBV2 and TRBJ2-1, is as follows: EPEVTQTPSHQVTQMGQEVILRCVPISNHLYFYWYRQILGQKVEFLVSFYNNEISEKSEIFDDQFSVERPDGSNFTLKIRSTKLEDSAMYFCASRRFHRNEQFFGPGTRLTVL.

The table lists this clone with a count of one. The J gene is TRBJ2-7, the V gene TRBV28, with D perhaps TRBD2 (6 bases). Germline CDR1 and CDR2: MDHEN and SYDVKM. The V gene lost 8 bases and the J gene lost 3 bases, with 14 bases spanning the gap. The CDR3 has 13 amino acids. The CDR3 is CASLDVRGYEQYF. CDR3 coding DNA: TGTGCCAGCCTTGACGTGCGGGGCTACGAGCAGTACTTC.

The chain couples TRBV19 to TRBJ2-6; D possibly corresponds to TRBD1 (6 bases). Germline V gene lookup returns CDR1 LNHDA and CDR2 SQIVND (reference sequence). The CDR3 spans 16 residues. Between the trimmed V and J ends, which lost 7 bases and 4 bases, there was a span of 17 bases. CDR3 DNA sequence: TGTGCCAGTAACGAGGTTAGGGGGTCAGGGGCCAACGTCCTGACTTTC. Translating it yields CASNEVRGSGANVLTF.

The gene calls are TRBV27 and TRBJ2-1, with D possibly TRBD2 on 6 matching bases. CDR1 MNHEY and CDR2 SMNVEV come from the germline V gene (reference sequence). The CDR3 consists of 19 residues. V gave up 0 bases and J gave up 0 bases, with 18 bases separating them. CDR3 in amino acids: CASSLSLASYPSSYNEQFF. The CDR3 nucleotides are TGTGCCAGCAGTTTATCGCTAGCGTCCTACCCTAGCTCCTACAATGAGCAGTTCTTC.

The chain combines TRBV19 with TRBJ1-1, with TRBD1 as a possible D gene (5 bases). V lost 6 bases and J lost 3, with 11 bases in between. The length of the CDR3 is 13 residues. Germline V CDR1 and CDR2: LNHDA, SQIVND (reference sequence). The chain's CDR3 is CASSPQGDTEAFF. The CDR3 coding sequence is TGTGCCAGTAGCCCCCAGGGTGACACTGAAGCTTTCTTT. The full variable domain, with the rest looked up from reference TRBV19 and TRBJ1-1, is DGGITQSPKYLFRKEGQNVTLSCEQNLNHDAMYWYRQDPGQGLRLIYYSQIVNDFQKGDIAEGYSVSREKKESFPLTVTSAQKNPTAFYLCASSPQGDTEAFFGQGTRLTVV.